Here is one T cell receptor (beta chain) with its context. The antigen is undetermined. Germline lookup yields CDR1 MGHRA and CDR2 YSYEKL. Trimming shortened V by 6 bases and J by 4 bases, and 13 bases separated the two germline ends. This CDR3 comprises 13 residues. This sample was taken from a study of OX40 agonist ivuxolimab in advanced cancers. Overall study: The eligibility criteria allowed prior anti-PD-1, anti-PD-L1 or anti-CTLA-4 therapy, and approximately 38% had some.

Method: immunoSEQ multiplex PCR; TCRdb's copy keeps in-frame clones and lacks some. The table lists approximately 59,000 clones, about 85% of them singletons. Whole-study findings and limits: The average count of expanded clones was higher among CD8+ T cells than among CD4+.

If patients had autoimmune disease history or systemic immunosuppression, they were excluded. This sequence originates from an adult with an advanced solid tumor such as melanoma, head and neck, liver or kidney cancer. The source material was CD4+ or CD8+ T cells sorted from blood, sampled in a trial of the OX40 agonist ivuxolimab. The rearrangement links TRBV4-1 to TRBJ2-7; D gene unclear. CDR3 protein: CASSPLENYEQYF. As DNA, the CDR3 is TGCGCCAGCAGTCCTCTCGAGAATTACGAGCAGTACTTC.